The T cell receptor beta chain under discussion was sequenced for a study of patients and donors after allogeneic stem cell transplantation. In TCRdb, the RT-PCR reads were re-called with MiXCR into one record per CDR3 protein. The sample carries about a million distinct CDR3 sequences, roughly 18% recorded once. This clonotype was seen only a few times. Trimming took off 4 bases at V and 1 base at J, with 13 bases between the two ends. Per the germline V gene, CDR1 is LGHNA and CDR2 is YSLEER. The CDR3 spans 15 residues. The sequence was collected from a human donor who was either an allogeneic HSCT recipient or a stem cell or donor lymphocyte infusion donor (not recorded which). It is not recorded whose cells these are; they may come from a transplant donor. What was sequenced was blood, either unsorted or a sorted T cell fraction (not recorded which). This chain links TRBV4-3 with TRBJ1-1; D gene ambiguous. Here the CDR3 DNA reads TGCGCCAGCAGCCGAAAGGCGCGGAGGAACACTGAAGCTTTCTTT. The encoded protein is CASSRKARRNTEAFF.